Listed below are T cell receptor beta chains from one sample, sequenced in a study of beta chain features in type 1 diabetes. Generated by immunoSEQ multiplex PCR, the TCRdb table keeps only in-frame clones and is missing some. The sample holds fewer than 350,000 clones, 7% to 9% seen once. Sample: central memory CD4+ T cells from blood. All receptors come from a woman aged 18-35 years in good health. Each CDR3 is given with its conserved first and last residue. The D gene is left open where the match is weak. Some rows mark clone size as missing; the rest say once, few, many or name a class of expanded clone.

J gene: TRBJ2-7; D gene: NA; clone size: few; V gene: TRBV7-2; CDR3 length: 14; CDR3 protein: CASSPQGGNYEQYF; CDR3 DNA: TGTGCCAGCAGCCCACAAGGGGGAAACTACGAGCAGTACTTC
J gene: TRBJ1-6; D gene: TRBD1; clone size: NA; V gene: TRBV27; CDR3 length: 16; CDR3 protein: CASRGGTGALDSPLHF; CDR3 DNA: TGTGCCAGCAGAGGAGGGACAGGGGCTCTTGATTCACCCCTCCACTTT
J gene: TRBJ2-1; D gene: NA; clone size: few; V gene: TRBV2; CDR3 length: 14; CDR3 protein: CASSEWERSNEQFF; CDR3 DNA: TGTGCCAGCAGTGAGTGGGAGCGGTCCAATGAGCAGTTCTTC
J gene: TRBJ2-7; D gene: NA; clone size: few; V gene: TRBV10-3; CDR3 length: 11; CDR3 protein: CAISDRDEQYF; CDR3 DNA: TGTGCCATCAGTGACAGGGACGAGCAGTACTTC
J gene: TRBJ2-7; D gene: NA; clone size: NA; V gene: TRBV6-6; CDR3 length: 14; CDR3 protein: CASSYDNSPPEQYF; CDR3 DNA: TGTGCCAGCAGTTACGACAACAGCCCACCCGAGCAGTACTTC
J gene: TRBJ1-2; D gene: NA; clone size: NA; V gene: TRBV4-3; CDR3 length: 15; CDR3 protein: CASSQDVIWNYGYTF; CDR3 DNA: TGCGCCAGCAGCCAAGACGTTATCTGGAACTATGGCTACACCTTC
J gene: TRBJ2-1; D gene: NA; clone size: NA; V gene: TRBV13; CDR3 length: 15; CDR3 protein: CASSERYRRVNEQFF; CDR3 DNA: TGTGCCAGCAGCGAAAGATATCGCAGGGTCAATGAGCAGTTCTTC
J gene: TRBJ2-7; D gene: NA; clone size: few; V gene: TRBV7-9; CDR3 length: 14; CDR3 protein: CASSKAPQGHEQYF; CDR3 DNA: TGTGCCAGCAGCAAGGCCCCACAGGGTCACGAGCAGTACTTC
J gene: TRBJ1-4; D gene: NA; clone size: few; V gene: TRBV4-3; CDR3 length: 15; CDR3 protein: CASSQDFRGGEKLFF; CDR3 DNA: TGCGCCAGCAGCCAAGATTTTCGCGGAGGTGAAAAACTGTTTTTT
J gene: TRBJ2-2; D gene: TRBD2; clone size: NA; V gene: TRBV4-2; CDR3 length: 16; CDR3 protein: CASSRPSGGNTGELFF; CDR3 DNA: TGTGCCAGCAGCCGACCTAGCGGGGGGAACACCGGGGAGCTGTTTTTT
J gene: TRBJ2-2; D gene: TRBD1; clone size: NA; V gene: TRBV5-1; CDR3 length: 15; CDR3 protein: CASSVSGTATGELFF; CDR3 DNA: TGCGCCAGCAGCGTCTCCGGGACAGCCACCGGGGAGCTGTTTTTT
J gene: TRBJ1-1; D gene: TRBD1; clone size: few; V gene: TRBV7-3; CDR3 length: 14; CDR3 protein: CASSLRTGGTEAFF; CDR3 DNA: TGTGCCAGCAGCTTAAGGACAGGGGGCACTGAAGCTTTCTTT
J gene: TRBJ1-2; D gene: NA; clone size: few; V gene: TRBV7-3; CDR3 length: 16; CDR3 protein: CASSLAGPGYNYGYTF; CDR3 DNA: TGTGCCAGCAGCTTAGCAGGGCCCGGATATAACTATGGCTACACCTTC
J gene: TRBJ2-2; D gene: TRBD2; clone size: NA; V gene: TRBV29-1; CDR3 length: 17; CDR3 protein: CSVRTSGRAENTGELFF; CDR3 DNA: TGCAGCGTTAGGACTAGCGGGAGGGCTGAGAACACCGGGGAGCTGTTTTTT
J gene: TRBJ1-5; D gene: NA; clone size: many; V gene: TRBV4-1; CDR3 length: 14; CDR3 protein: CASSQERFGQPQHF; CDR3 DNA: TGCGCCAGCAGCCAAGAGAGATTCGGGCAGCCCCAGCATTTT
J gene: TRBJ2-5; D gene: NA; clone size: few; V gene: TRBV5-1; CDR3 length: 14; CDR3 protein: CASSQGNNQETQYF; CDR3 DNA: TGCGCCAGCAGCCAGGGGAACAACCAAGAGACCCAGTACTTC
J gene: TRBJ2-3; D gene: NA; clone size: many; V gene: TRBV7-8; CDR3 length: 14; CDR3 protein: CASRRSSPTDTQYF; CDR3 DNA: TGTGCCAGCAGACGTTCAAGCCCCACAGATACGCAGTATTTT
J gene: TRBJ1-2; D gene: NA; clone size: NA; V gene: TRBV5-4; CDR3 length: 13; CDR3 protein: CASSLGGQGGYTF; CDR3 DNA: TGTGCCAGCAGCTTAGGAGGCCAGGGTGGCTACACCTTC
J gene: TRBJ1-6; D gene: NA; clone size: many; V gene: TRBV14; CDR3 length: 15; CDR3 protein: CASSPWTAVGSPLHF; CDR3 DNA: TGTGCCAGCAGCCCCTGGACAGCGGTGGGTTCACCCCTCCACTTT
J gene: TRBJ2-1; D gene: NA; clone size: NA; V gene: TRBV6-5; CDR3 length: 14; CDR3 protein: CASSPSKAYNEQFF; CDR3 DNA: TGTGCCAGCAGCCCTAGTAAAGCCTACAATGAGCAGTTCTTC
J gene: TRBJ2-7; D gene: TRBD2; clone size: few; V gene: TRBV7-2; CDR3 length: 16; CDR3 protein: CASSLRAGGLIDEQYF; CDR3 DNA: TGTGCCAGCAGCTTAAGAGCGGGAGGGCTGATCGACGAGCAGTACTTC
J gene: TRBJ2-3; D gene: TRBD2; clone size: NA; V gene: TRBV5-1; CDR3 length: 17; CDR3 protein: CASSPLFSGGAVDTQYF; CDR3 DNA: TGCGCCAGCAGCCCCCTCTTCAGCGGGGGGGCCGTAGATACGCAGTATTTT
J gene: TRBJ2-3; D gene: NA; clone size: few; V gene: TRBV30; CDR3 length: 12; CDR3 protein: CAWSEIGDTQYF; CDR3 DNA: TGTGCCTGGAGTGAAATAGGAGATACGCAGTATTTT
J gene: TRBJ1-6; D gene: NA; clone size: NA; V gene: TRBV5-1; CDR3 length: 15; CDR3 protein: CASSPYVDFSSPLHF; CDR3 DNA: TGCGCCAGCAGCCCTTACGTCGATTTCAGTTCACCCCTCCACTTT
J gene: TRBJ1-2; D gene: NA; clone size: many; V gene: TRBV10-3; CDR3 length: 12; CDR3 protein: CAISDRAYGYTF; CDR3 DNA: TGTGCCATCAGTGACAGGGCCTATGGCTACACCTTC
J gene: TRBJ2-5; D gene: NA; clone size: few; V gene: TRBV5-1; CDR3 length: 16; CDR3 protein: CASSLRPRTQQETQYF; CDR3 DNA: TGCGCCAGCAGCCTGCGACCTCGGACACAACAAGAGACCCAGTACTTC
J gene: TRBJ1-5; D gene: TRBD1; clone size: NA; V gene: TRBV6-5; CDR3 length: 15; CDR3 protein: CASRYGTESNQPQHF; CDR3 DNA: TGTGCCAGCAGGTATGGGACAGAAAGCAATCAGCCCCAGCATTTT
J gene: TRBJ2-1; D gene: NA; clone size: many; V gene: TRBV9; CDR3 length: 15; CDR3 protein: CASSVESRAYNEQFF; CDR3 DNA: TGTGCCAGCAGCGTAGAGTCCAGGGCCTACAATGAGCAGTTCTTC
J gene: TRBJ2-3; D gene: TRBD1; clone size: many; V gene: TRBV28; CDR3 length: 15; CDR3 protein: CASSNQDRVADTQYF; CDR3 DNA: TGTGCCAGCAGTAACCAGGACAGGGTCGCAGATACGCAGTATTTT
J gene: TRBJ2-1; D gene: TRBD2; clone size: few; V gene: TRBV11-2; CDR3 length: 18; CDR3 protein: CASSLVFFGGGAYIEQFF; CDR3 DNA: TGTGCCAGCAGCTTAGTATTTTTTGGCGGGGGGGCGTATATTGAGCAGTTCTTC
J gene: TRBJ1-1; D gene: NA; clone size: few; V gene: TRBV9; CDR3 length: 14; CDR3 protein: CASSERQANTEAFF; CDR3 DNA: TGTGCCAGCAGCGAACGACAGGCTAACACTGAAGCTTTCTTT
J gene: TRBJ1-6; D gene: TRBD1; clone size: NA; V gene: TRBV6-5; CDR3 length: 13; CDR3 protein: CASRTGSGSPLHF; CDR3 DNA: TGTGCCAGCAGGACAGGGTCGGGTTCACCCCTCCACTTT
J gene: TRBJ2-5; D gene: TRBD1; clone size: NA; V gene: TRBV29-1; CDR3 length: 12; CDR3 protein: CSVDDRGETQYF; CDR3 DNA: TGCAGCGTTGACGACAGGGGTGAGACCCAGTACTTC
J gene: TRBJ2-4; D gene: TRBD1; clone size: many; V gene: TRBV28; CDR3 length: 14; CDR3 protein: CASIPVTRGSIQYF; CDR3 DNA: TGTGCCAGCATACCCGTGACCAGGGGGTCGATTCAGTACTTC
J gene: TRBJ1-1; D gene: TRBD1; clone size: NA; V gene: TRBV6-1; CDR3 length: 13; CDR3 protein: CASSLAGGTEAFF; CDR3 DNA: TGTGCCAGCAGTCTAGCAGGGGGCACTGAAGCTTTCTTT
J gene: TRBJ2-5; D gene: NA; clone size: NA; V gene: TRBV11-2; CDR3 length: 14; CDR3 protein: CASSPVRTAGLQYF; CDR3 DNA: TGTGCCAGCAGTCCCGTCCGGACAGCCGGCCTCCAGTACTTC
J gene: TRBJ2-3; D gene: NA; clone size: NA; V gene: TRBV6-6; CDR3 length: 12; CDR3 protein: CASTRLPDTQYF; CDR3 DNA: TGTGCCAGCACTAGACTCCCAGATACGCAGTATTTT
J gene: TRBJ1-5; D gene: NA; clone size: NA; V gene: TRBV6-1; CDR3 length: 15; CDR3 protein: CASSESVMSNQPQHF; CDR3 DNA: TGTGCCAGCAGTGAATCGGTAATGAGCAATCAGCCCCAGCATTTT
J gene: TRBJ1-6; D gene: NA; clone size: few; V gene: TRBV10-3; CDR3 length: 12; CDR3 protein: CAISESREPLHF; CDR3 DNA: TGTGCCATCAGTGAGTCAAGGGAACCCCTCCACTTT
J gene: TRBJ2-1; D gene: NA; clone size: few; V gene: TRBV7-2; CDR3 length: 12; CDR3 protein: CASSLMGNEQFF; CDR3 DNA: TGTGCCAGCAGCTTAATGGGCAATGAGCAGTTCTTC
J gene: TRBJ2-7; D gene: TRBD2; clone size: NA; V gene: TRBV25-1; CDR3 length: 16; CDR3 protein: CASRGTSGSSSYEQYF; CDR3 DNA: TGTGCCAGCAGGGGGACTAGCGGGAGTTCTTCCTACGAGCAGTACTTC
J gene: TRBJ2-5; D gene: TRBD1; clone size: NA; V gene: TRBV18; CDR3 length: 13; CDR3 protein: CASSQTGVETQYF; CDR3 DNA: TGTGCCAGCTCACAGACAGGGGTCGAGACCCAGTACTTC
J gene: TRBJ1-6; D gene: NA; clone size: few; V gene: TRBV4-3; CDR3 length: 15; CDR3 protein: CASSQTGLYNSPLHF; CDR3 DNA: TGCGCCAGCAGCCAAACGGGGCTATATAATTCACCCCTCCACTTT
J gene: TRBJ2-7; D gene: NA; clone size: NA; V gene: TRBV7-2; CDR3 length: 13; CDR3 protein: CASSLRLPSEQYF; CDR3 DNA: TGTGCCAGCAGCTTACGTCTCCCTTCCGAGCAGTACTTC
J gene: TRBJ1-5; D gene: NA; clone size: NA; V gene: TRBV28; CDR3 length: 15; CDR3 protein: CASSFGKGSNQPQHF; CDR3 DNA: TGTGCCAGCAGTTTTGGGAAGGGAAGCAATCAGCCCCAGCATTTT
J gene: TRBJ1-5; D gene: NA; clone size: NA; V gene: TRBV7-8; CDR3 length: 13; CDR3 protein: CASSLVSNQPQHF; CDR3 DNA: TGTGCCAGCAGCTTAGTCTCTAACCAGCCCCAGCATTTT
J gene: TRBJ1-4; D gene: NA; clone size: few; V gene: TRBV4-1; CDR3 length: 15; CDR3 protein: CASSPSEQRNEKLFF; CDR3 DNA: TGCGCCAGCAGCCCGTCGGAACAGAGAAATGAAAAACTGTTTTTT
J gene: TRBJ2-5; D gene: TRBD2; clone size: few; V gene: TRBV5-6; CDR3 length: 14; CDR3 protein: CASSSPTSGETQYF; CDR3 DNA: TGTGCCAGCAGCTCACCCACTAGCGGAGAGACCCAGTACTTC
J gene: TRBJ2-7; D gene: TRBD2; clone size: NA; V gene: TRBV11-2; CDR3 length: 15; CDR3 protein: CASSLSTSGKYEQYF; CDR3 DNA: TGTGCCAGCAGCTTAAGTACTAGCGGGAAGTACGAGCAGTACTTC
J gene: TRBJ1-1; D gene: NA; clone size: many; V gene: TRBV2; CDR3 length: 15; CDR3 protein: CASSPLQGGYTEAFF; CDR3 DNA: TGTGCCAGCAGTCCATTGCAGGGTGGATACACTGAAGCTTTCTTT
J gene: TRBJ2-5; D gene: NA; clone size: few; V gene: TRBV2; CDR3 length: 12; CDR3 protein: CASSVVRETQYF; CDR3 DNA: TGTGCCAGCAGTGTTGTCCGAGAGACCCAGTACTTC